Shown below are 4 T cell receptor beta chains from a single sample sequenced in a study of long-term antiretroviral therapy in people with HIV. Run at survey level, the immunoSEQ assay was version v3.0. Assay: immunoSEQ multiplex PCR; the TCRdb copy retains only in-frame clones and omits some. The data contain around 37,000 clones, 75% to 85% of them singletons. The input for sequencing was unsorted PBMCs, taken around 3.3 years after starting antiretroviral therapy. These receptors were collected from a man aged 18 to 29 with HIV.

The chain links TRBV18 to TRBJ1-1; D possibly corresponds to TRBD1 (5 bases). Germline V gene lookup returns CDR1 KGHSH and CDR2 LQKENI. Trimming removed 0 bases from V and 1 base from J, with 6 bases in between. This CDR3 spans 14 amino acids. The CDR3 nucleotides are TGTGCCAGCTCACCACCGGGGGGGAACACTGAAGCTTTCTTT. Its protein is CASSPPGGNTEAFF.

This chain uses TRBV5-1 with TRBJ1-2; a possible D gene is TRBD1 (5 bases). Germline-derived CDR1 and CDR2 are SGHRS and YFSETQ. The CDR3 runs 17 residues. Deletions cut 0 bases from V and 2 bases from J, with 17 bases between. The CDR3, as DNA: TGCGCCAGCAGCTTGGTAGATAACGGGACCTTCAACTATGGCTACACCTTC. Translating it yields CASSLVDNGTFNYGYTF.

V usage is TRBV27 and J usage is TRBJ1-1; unclear D gene. In germline, CDR1 is MNHEY, CDR2 SMNVEV (reference sequence). The CDR3 runs to 15 residues. Trimming removed 3 bases from V and 0 bases from J, with 11 bases in between. The CDR3, as DNA: TGTGCCAGCAGTTTGGTTGGACGGTTGAACACTGAAGCTTTCTTT. It encodes CASSLVGRLNTEAFF.

This chain links TRBV5-8 with TRBJ2-1; D unclear. The CDR3 has 14 residues. V dropped 2 bases and J dropped 4 bases, with 10 bases sitting between them. Germline CDR1 reads SGHTS; CDR2 reads YDEGEE. CDR3 nucleotides: TGTGCCAGCAGCTTAGTTTGGCAGTACAATGAGCAGTTCTTC. Translated: CASSLVWQYNEQFF. Together with reference TRBV5-8 and TRBJ2-1, the CDR3 gives the full variable domain: EAGVTQSPTHLIKTRGQQATLRCSPISGHTSVYWYQQALGLGLQFLLWYDEGEERNRGNFPPRFSGRQFPNYSSELNVNALELEDSALYLCASSLVWQYNEQFFGPGTRLTVL.